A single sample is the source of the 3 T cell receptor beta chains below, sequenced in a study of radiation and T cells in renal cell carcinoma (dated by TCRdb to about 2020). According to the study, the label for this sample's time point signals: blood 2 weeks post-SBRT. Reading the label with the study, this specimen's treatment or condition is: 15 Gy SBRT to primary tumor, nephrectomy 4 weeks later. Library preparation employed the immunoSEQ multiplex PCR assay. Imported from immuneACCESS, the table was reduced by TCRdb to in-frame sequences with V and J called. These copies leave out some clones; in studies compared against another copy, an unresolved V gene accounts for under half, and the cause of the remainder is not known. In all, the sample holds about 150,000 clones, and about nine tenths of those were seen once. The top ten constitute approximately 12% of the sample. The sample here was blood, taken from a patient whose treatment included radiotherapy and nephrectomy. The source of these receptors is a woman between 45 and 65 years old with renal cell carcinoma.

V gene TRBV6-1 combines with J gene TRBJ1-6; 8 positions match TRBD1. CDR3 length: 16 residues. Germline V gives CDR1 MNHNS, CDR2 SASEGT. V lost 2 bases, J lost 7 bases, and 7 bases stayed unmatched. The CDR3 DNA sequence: TGTGCCAGCAGTGAAATCAGGGGGCGCGGGAATTCACCCCTCCACTTT. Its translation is CASSEIRGRGNSPLHF.

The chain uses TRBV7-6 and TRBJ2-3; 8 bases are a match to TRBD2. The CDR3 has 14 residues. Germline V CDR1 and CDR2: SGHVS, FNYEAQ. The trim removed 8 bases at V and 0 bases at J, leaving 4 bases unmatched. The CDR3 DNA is TGTGCCAGCCGGCGGGGGGTTAGCACAGATACGCAGTATTTT. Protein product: CASRRGVSTDTQYF.

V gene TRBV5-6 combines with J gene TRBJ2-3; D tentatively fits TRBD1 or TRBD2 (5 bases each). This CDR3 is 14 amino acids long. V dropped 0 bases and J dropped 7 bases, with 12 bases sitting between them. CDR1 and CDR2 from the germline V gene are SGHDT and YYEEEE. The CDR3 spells CASSLAWGRNTQYF. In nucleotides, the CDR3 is TGTGCCAGCAGCTTGGCATGGGGGAGAAATACGCAGTATTTT.